A single sample gave rise to the 28 T cell receptor beta chains below, sequenced in a study of T cell responses to AZD1222 COVID-19 vaccine. The repertoire was sequenced with immunoSEQ multiplex PCR; TCRdb's copy has only in-frame clones and lacks some. The repertoire has 90,000 to 100,000 clones, about 88% of them found once; the top ten carry approximately 16%. The sequencing used peripheral blood, collected 28 days after the second AZD1222 dose. The receptors were gathered from an adult who received the AZD1222 COVID-19 vaccine.

This chain joins TRBV21-1 and TRBJ2-7; the DNA was not compared with TRBD1, the D call given in the table. TRBV21-1 is a listed pseudogene. The CDR3 contains 16 residues. The CDR3 sequence: CASSKRQRNFSYEQYF. Here the CDR3 DNA reads TGTGCCAGCAGCAAGAGACAGAGAAACTTCTCCTACGAGCAGTACTTC.

This sequence joins TRBV11-2 and TRBJ2-7; the D is unclear. Germline V gene data show CDR1 as SGHAT and CDR2 as FQNNGV. The CDR3 covers 12 residues. The V gene lost 1 base and the J gene lost 6 bases, with 7 bases spanning the gap. DNA of the CDR3: TGTGCCAGCAGCTTAGCCGGGTCCGAGCAGTACTTC. It translates to CASSLAGSEQYF.

The chain combines TRBV29-1 with TRBJ1-2, with D possibly matching TRBD1 (6 bases). Germline values: CDR1 SQVTM, CDR2 ANQGSEA. V was cut by 1 base and J by 8 bases, with 29 bases left in between. The CDR3 spans 18 residues. For the CDR3, the DNA is TGCAGCGTTGAAGTCTCCGAAACCTCCTCGGACAGCATCAAGGGCTACACCTTC. It encodes CSVEVSETSSDSIKGYTF.

This sequence joins TRBV19 and TRBJ1-1; 10 bases agree with TRBD1. From germline, CDR1 is LNHDA and CDR2 SQIVND (reference sequence). The CDR3 extends over 15 amino acids. Losses at the gene ends were 4 bases for V and 7 bases for J; bases not matched to a gene: 9. The CDR3 nucleotides are TGTGCCAGTAGTACCTGGGGGACAGGGGTGGATGAAGCTTTCTTT. It is translated as CASSTWGTGVDEAFF.

As DNA, the CDR3 is TGTGCCAGCAGTGAACCAGAACAGGGCCCTAGGTATGGCTACACCTTC. It specifies CASSEPEQGPRYGYTF. The J gene is TRBJ1-2, the V gene TRBV6-1; the D gene is possibly TRBD1 (6 bases). The CDR3 extends over 16 amino acids. Germline V CDR1 and CDR2: MNHNS, SASEGT. Trimming cost V 2 bases and J 5 bases, with 18 bases left between them.

The V and J genes are TRBV5-1 and TRBJ2-4; a possible D gene is TRBD2 (6 bases). The CDR3 contains 20 residues. Germline V gives CDR1 SGHRS, CDR2 YFSETQ. V was cut by 2 bases and J by 3 bases, with 27 bases left in between. CDR3 in amino acids: CASSLFPRESYSTDKNIQYF. For the CDR3, the DNA is TGCGCCAGCAGCTTATTCCCCCGGGAGTCCTACTCAACGGACAAAAACATTCAGTACTTC.

The J gene is TRBJ2-1, the V gene TRBV27; 14 bases agree with TRBD2. CDR3 size: 17 residues. Germline values: CDR1 MNHEY, CDR2 SMNVEV (reference sequence). V lost 2 bases to trimming and J lost 6 bases; unmatched junction nucleotides: 6. CDR3 region: CASSLREGLAGVNEQFF. The CDR3, as DNA: TGTGCCAGCAGTTTAAGAGAGGGACTAGCGGGAGTCAATGAGCAGTTCTTC.

This clone has a handful of counts. The CDR3 sequence is CASSRGGTRTDTQYF. CDR3 nucleotides: TGTGCCAGTAGTCGCGGCGGGACCCGCACAGATACGCAGTATTTT. V is TRBV19 and J is TRBJ2-3; maybe TRBD2 (6 bases). The germline gives CDR1 LNHDA, CDR2 SQIVND (reference sequence). V lost 5 bases, J lost 1 base, and 13 bases lay in between. There are 15 residues in the CDR3.

V is TRBV6-6 and J is TRBJ2-1; 15 bases are shared with TRBD2. The CDR3 totals 19 residues. Germline CDR1 is MNHNY and CDR2 is SVGAGI (reference sequence). V shed 5 bases, J shed 7 bases, and the junction held 15 bases outside the gene matches. The CDR3 DNA sequence: TGTGCCAGCAGTCTCGGGTGGTGGACTAGCGGGAGGGTTGGGAATGAGCAGTTCTTC. Translating it yields CASSLGWWTSGRVGNEQFF.

The rearrangement joins TRBV5-1 to TRBJ2-7; D is possibly TRBD1 or TRBD2 (5 bases each). V lost 4 bases to trimming and J lost 7 bases, with 12 bases between them. CDR1 is SGHRS and CDR2 is YFSETQ in the germline V gene. This CDR3 comprises 12 residues. The CDR3 DNA follows: TGCGCCAGCAGCGTCGAGGGGTATGAGCAGTACTTC. It specifies CASSVEGYEQYF.

The chain couples TRBV4-1 to TRBJ2-5; possible D gene TRBD2, 5 bases. This CDR3 has 14 residues. Trimming pared 3 bases from V and 3 bases from J, leaving 11 bases between. Germline CDR1 is MGHRA and CDR2 is YSYEKL. CDR3 sequence: CASSHGLREETQYF. The DNA for the CDR3 is TGCGCCAGCAGCCATGGTTTGCGGGAAGAGACCCAGTACTTC.

The rearrangement links TRBV3-1 (or the pseudogene TRBV3-2) to TRBJ1-1; D is ambiguous. The CDR3 loop spans 13 amino acids. Trimming shortened V by 4 bases and J by 1 base, and 7 bases separated the two germline ends. Germline-derived CDR1 and CDR2 are LGHDT and YNNKEL (reference sequence). The DNA of the CDR3 is TGTGCCAGCAGCCTATATACGAACACTGAAGCTTTCTTT. Its protein product is CASSLYTNTEAFF.

The chain links TRBV6-1 to TRBJ1-1; D perhaps matches TRBD1 (6 bases). CDR1 and CDR2 from the germline V gene are MNHNS and SASEGT. The germline V and J ends were trimmed by 1 base and 5 bases, with 14 bases remaining between them. The CDR3 extends over 15 amino acids. CDR3: CASSEVDRRGTEAFF. CDR3 DNA sequence: TGTGCCAGCAGTGAAGTCGACAGGAGAGGAACTGAAGCTTTCTTT.

The chain links TRBV5-8 to TRBJ2-7; D is possibly TRBD1 or TRBD2 (7 bases each). Trimming shortened V by 5 bases and J by 2 bases, and 17 bases separated the two germline ends. This CDR3 region has 15 residues. Germline CDR1 is SGHTS and CDR2 is YDEGEE. Here the CDR3 DNA reads TGTGCCAGCAGACCCAGGGGGGGGAACACCTACGAGCAGTACTTC. Translation: CASRPRGGNTYEQYF.

The chain combines TRBV18 with TRBJ1-3; D unresolved. The length of the CDR3 is 17 residues. V was trimmed by 2 bases and J by 1 base, leaving 15 bases between them. Germline V CDR1 and CDR2: KGHSH, LQKENI. CDR3 sequence: CASSPSSGGLSGNTIYF. In nucleotides, the CDR3 is TGTGCCAGCTCACCAAGCTCGGGCGGACTATCTGGAAACACCATATATTTT.

V usage is TRBV7-8 and J usage is TRBJ2-7, with TRBD1 matching 7 bases. Germline CDR1 and CDR2: SGHVS and FQNEAQ. V dropped 2 bases and J dropped 5; count of bases not matched to a gene: 6. The CDR3 length is 14 residues. For the CDR3, the DNA is TGTGCCAGCAGCTTATTTAGGGGGCGCGACGAGCAGTACTTC. This encodes CASSLFRGRDEQYF.

The chain carries TRBV5-5 and TRBJ2-2; TRBD2 agrees at 7 bases. This CDR3 comprises 14 residues. Trimming cost V 0 bases and J 6 bases; bases outside gene matches: 2. Germline assignment: CDR1 SGHKS and CDR2 YYEKEE (reference sequence). The DNA of the CDR3 is TGTGCCAGCAGCTTGGTTGGACTAGCCGGGGAGCTGTTTTTT. Translated, it gives CASSLVGLAGELFF.

The V gene is TRBV11-2, the J gene TRBJ1-2; unclear D gene. This CDR3 has 11 residues. V gave up 1 base and J gave up 10 bases, with 7 bases separating them. Per the germline V gene, CDR1 is SGHAT and CDR2 is FQNNGV. The CDR3: CASSLGFDYTF. Here the CDR3 DNA reads TGTGCCAGCAGCTTAGGCTTTGACTACACCTTC.

The rearrangement links TRBV6-5 to TRBJ2-1; 9 bases line up with TRBD2. This CDR3 comprises 15 residues. Germline CDR1 is MNHEY and CDR2 is SVGAGI. The V gene end was trimmed by 6 bases and the J gene end by 2 bases; junction bases not matched to a gene: 5. Here the CDR3 reads CASSTAGGPYNEQFF. CDR3 DNA: TGTGCCAGCAGCACAGCGGGGGGCCCCTACAATGAGCAGTTCTTC.

The chain couples TRBV2 to TRBJ1-5; D ambiguous. V was cut by 8 bases and J by 9 bases, with 14 bases left in between. The CDR3 consists of 12 residues. Germline loops: CDR1 SNHLY, CDR2 FYNNEI. Here the CDR3 DNA reads TGTGCCAGCGGAGCAGTTTTATTGCCCCAGCATTTT. Protein: CASGAVLLPQHF.

The chain carries TRBV21-1 and TRBJ2-7; TRBD2 is the table's D call and was not checked against the DNA. TRBV21-1 is recorded as a pseudogene. The CDR3 has 16 residues. The CDR3 here is CASSKEKAACSYEQYF. In DNA form, the CDR3 reads TGTGCCAGCAGCAAAGAGAAAGCGGCATGTTCCTACGAGCAGTACTTC.

The chain links TRBV5-1 to TRBJ1-1; D is perhaps TRBD1 (6 bases). The V gene's germline CDR1 is SGHRS and CDR2 YFSETQ. V was clipped by 3 bases and J by 6 bases, with 15 bases between them. The CDR3 runs to 14 residues. In DNA, the CDR3 is TGCGCCAGCAGCTCGGACGGACAGCAGGCTGAAGCTTTCTTT. It specifies CASSSDGQQAEAFF.

The chain carries TRBV11-1 and TRBJ1-3, with unresolved D. In germline, CDR1 is SGHAT, CDR2 FQDESV (reference sequence). This CDR3 is built from 15 residues. Deletions cut 2 bases from V and 0 bases from J, with 8 bases between. Written as DNA, the CDR3 is TGTGCCAGCAGCTTACACGCGAGCTCTGGAAACACCATATATTTT. It codes for CASSLHASSGNTIYF.

V gene TRBV28 combines with J gene TRBJ2-7; 9 positions agree with TRBD2. CDR3 length: 17 residues. Trimming removed 7 bases from V and 2 bases from J; junction bases left unmatched: 15. The germline V gene has CDR1 MDHEN and CDR2 SYDVKM. CDR3: CASTPGWLAGVPYEQYF. In DNA, the CDR3 is TGTGCCAGCACTCCGGGGTGGTTAGCGGGGGTCCCCTACGAGCAGTACTTC.

CDR3 loop: CASSWGSLGNQPQHF. CDR3 DNA: TGTGCCAGTAGTTGGGGCAGTCTTGGGAATCAGCCCCAGCATTTT. The V gene is TRBV19, the J gene TRBJ1-5, with a weak D call TRBD1 (5 bases). The CDR3 is 15 amino acids. Germline lookup yields CDR1 LNHDA and CDR2 SQIVND (reference sequence). V lost 5 bases to trimming and J lost 4 bases, with 15 bases between them.

The chain couples TRBV6-1 to TRBJ1-5; possibly TRBD1 for D (5 bases). The germline gives CDR1 MNHNS, CDR2 SASEGT. The CDR3 sequence is 16 residues long. The ends were cut back, 4 bases at V and 0 bases at J, with 13 bases in the middle. The CDR3: CASSGLTVNSNQPQHF. The DNA of the CDR3 is TGTGCCAGCAGTGGCCTGACAGTAAATAGCAATCAGCCCCAGCATTTT.

This chain connects TRBV19 to TRBJ1-2; 8 bases match TRBD1. Per germline, CDR1 LNHDA and CDR2 SQIVND (reference sequence). V trimming: 6 bases; J trimming: 8 bases; junction bases outside the gene matches: 17. The CDR3 has 16 residues. For the CDR3, the DNA is TGTGCCAGTAGAACCCAGGGGGCGTTCGGGGGGAGAGGCTACACCTTC. It is translated as CASRTQGAFGGRGYTF.

The chain combines TRBV27 with TRBJ1-2; D gene uncertain. Germline CDR1 reads MNHEY; CDR2 reads SMNVEV (reference sequence). The CDR3 contains 15 residues. The germline V and J ends were trimmed by 5 bases and 0 bases, with 13 bases remaining between them. In nucleotides, the CDR3 is TGTGCCAGCAGTCCCCGTGGGGAAGCTAACTATGGCTACACCTTC. This sequence encodes CASSPRGEANYGYTF.